A selection of T cell receptor beta chains follows, all from one sample in a study of OX40 agonist ivuxolimab in advanced cancers. Sequencing was performed with immunoSEQ multiplex PCR; in TCRdb, only in-frame clones are kept and a portion is missing. This repertoire shows 50,000 or so clones, roughly 92% found once; its top ten account for 10% to 15%. Here the sequenced sample was CD4+ or CD8+ T cells sorted from blood, taken in a trial of the OX40 agonist ivuxolimab. Every receptor here comes from an adult with an advanced solid tumor such as melanoma, head and neck, liver or kidney cancer. CDR3s include the opening cysteine and the closing phenylalanine or tryptophan. The D gene is left open where the match is weak. The size field is filled for only some rows; it gives once, few, many or a size class.

>TRBJ1-4|TRBV27|.|.
TGTGCCAGCCCCCCCCCGGGGTGGACTAATGAAAAACTGTTTTTT
CASPPPGWTNEKLFF
>TRBJ2-1|TRBV5-1|.|.
TGCGCCAGCAGCTTGGCCGGGAGAGGTTACAATGAGCAGTTCTTC
CASSLAGRGYNEQFF
>TRBJ1-5|TRBV7-2|.|.
TGTGCCAGCAGCTTCCCCGGGGCCAATCAGCCCCAGCATTTT
CASSFPGANQPQHF
>TRBJ2-1|TRBV27|.|TRBD2
TGTGCCAGCAGTTTAGGACTAGCGGGAGGGCTCGCCCTAAACAATGAGCAGTTCTTC
CASSLGLAGGLALNNEQFF
>TRBJ1-1|TRBV27|.|TRBD1
TGTGCCAGCAGTATGGACAGGGTAAGGGGGAACACTGAAGCTTTCTTT
CASSMDRVRGNTEAFF
>TRBJ2-2|TRBV5-1|.|.
TGCGCCAGCAGCGGGAGAGGCACCGGGGAGCTGTTTTTT
CASSGRGTGELFF
>TRBJ2-7|TRBV28|few|TRBD1
TGTGCCAGCAGTTTGGGGGCAGGGGGATTCTCCGAGCAGTACTTC
CASSLGAGGFSEQYF
>TRBJ1-1|TRBV2|.|TRBD1
TGTGCCAGCACAGGACAGGAGGGCACTGAAGCTTTCTTT
CASTGQEGTEAFF
>TRBJ2-1|TRBV2|.|.
TGTGCCAGCAAAAGAGAGGGTAATGAGCAGTTCTTC
CASKREGNEQFF
>TRBJ2-3|TRBV7-2|.|.
TGTGCCAGCAGCCGGGACAGCGCGGGGTTGGATACGCAGTATTTT
CASSRDSAGLDTQYF
>TRBJ2-1|TRBV19|.|.
TGTGCCAGTAGTAGAATAGGACTTACCAATGAGCAGTTCTTC
CASSRIGLTNEQFF
>TRBJ2-3|TRBV6-4|.|.
TGTGCCAGCAGTGACGCGTCGGGCACAGATACGCAGTATTTT
CASSDASGTDTQYF
>TRBJ2-7|TRBV28|.|.
TGTGCCAGCGGCTCATCTTCAGGGGAGTCCTCCTACGAGCAGTACTTC
CASGSSSGESSYEQYF
>TRBJ2-3|TRBV11-2|.|.
TGTGCCAGCAGCCCCTCGAGAGATACGCAGTATTTT
CASSPSRDTQYF
>TRBJ2-3|TRBV12-5|.|.
TGTGCTAGTGCTTTGGTAGGGGCAGATACGCAGTATTTT
CASALVGADTQYF
>TRBJ1-6|TRBV6-1|.|.
TGTGCCAGCAGTGTAAGGAGGGCTGATTCACCCCTCCACTTT
CASSVRRADSPLHF
>TRBJ1-1|TRBV9|.|TRBD1
TGTGCCAGCAGCCATGGAGGGGGCGCAACTGAAGCTTTCTTT
CASSHGGGATEAFF
>TRBJ2-7|TRBV27|.|.
TGTGCCAGCAGTTTCTTACAGGACTACGAGCAGTACTTC
CASSFLQDYEQYF
>TRBJ1-6|TRBV6-5|.|.
TGTGCCAGCAGTTACGTCGACAGACAGAATTCACCCCTCCACTTT
CASSYVDRQNSPLHF
>TRBJ2-5|TRBV29-1|.|.
TGCAGCGTTCTAGACAGGAAAAACCAAGAGACCCAGTACTTC
CSVLDRKNQETQYF
>TRBJ2-1|TRBV27|once|TRBD2
TGTGCCAGCACTCGACTAGCGGGAGGCCTTGAGTTTAATGAGCAGTTCTTC
CASTRLAGGLEFNEQFF
>TRBJ2-1|TRBV2|.|TRBD2
TGTGCCAGCAGGCTGGGACTAGCGGGTTACAATGAGCAGTTCTTC
CASRLGLAGYNEQFF
>TRBJ2-3|TRBV7-9|.|TRBD2
TGTGCCAGCAGCTCATGGACTAGCGGGGAGAAGCTCACAGATACGCAGTATTTT
CASSSWTSGEKLTDTQYF
>TRBJ1-1|TRBV28|.|TRBD1
TGTGCCAGCACCTTTATCAGGGGGGGAGGGACTGAAGCTTTCTTT
CASTFIRGGGTEAFF
>TRBJ1-2|TRBV6-6|.|TRBD1
TGTGCCAGCAGTTCTGACAGGGGCTATGGCTACACCTTC
CASSSDRGYGYTF
>TRBJ2-5|TRBV4-2|.|TRBD2
TGTGCCAGCCGAGGCGGAGTAGCGGGGGGTCAAGAGACCCAGTACTTC
CASRGGVAGGQETQYF
>TRBJ2-2|TRBV2|.|.
TGTGCCAGCAGTGAATTCACCGGGGGTATCACCGGGGAGCTGTTTTTT
CASSEFTGGITGELFF
>TRBJ2-5|TRBV20-1|once|.
TGCAGTGCTAGAGCGAGTGCGACCCAGTACTTC
CSARASATQYF